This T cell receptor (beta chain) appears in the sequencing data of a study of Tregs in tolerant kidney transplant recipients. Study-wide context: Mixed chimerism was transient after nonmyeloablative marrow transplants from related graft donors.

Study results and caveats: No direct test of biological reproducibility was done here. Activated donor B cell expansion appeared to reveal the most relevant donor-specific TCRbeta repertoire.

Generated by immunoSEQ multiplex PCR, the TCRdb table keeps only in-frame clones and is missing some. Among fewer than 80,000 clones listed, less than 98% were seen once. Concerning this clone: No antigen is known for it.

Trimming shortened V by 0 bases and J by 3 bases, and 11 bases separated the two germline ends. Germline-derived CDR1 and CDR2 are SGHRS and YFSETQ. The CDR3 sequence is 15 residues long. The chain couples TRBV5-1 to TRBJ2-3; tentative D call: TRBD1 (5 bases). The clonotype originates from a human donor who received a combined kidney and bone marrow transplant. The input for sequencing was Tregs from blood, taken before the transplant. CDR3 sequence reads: CASSLVGHMTDTQYF. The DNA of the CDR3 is TGCGCCAGCAGCTTGGTAGGACATATGACAGATACGCAGTATTTT. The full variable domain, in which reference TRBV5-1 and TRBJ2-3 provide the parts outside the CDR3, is KAGVTQTPRYLIKTRGQQVTLSCSPISGHRSVSWYQQTPGQGLQFLFEYFSETQRNKGNFPGRFSGRQFSNSRSEMNVSTLELGDSALYLCASSLVGHMTDTQYFGPGTRLTVL.